A selection of T cell receptor beta chains follows, all from one sample in a study of T cell responses to AZD1222 COVID-19 vaccine. Profiling relied on immunoSEQ multiplex PCR, and the TCRdb table lists in-frame clones only, not all of them. The top ten hold about 3.1% of the sample, which has around 71,000 clones, 80% to 85% seen once. The input for sequencing was peripheral blood, taken on day 0 of AZD1222 vaccination. The receptor set was obtained from an adult in good health. Each CDR3 is given with its conserved first and last residue. The D gene is left open where the match is weak. Not all rows give a size; the values are once, few, many and, for expanded clones, a class.

DNA | CDR3 | J | D | size | length | V
TGTGCCAGCAGCCGAGAGTCGGCTCTCACCCTCCACTTT | CASSRESALTLHF | TRBJ1-6 | . | . | 13 | TRBV12-3/TRBV12-4
TGTGCCAGCAGTATAAACTGGAACACCATATATTTT | CASSINWNTIYF | TRBJ1-3 | . | . | 12 | TRBV25-1
TGTGCCAGCAGCGTAGGCCCTACTAACTATGGCTACACCTTC | CASSVGPTNYGYTF | TRBJ1-2 | . | . | 14 | TRBV9
TGCGCCAGCAGCCTCGGCGGCAACTATGGCTACACCTTC | CASSLGGNYGYTF | TRBJ1-2 | . | once | 13 | TRBV4-1
TGCGCCAGCAGCTCCCAGGGGACCACGAACACCGGGGAGCTGTTTTTT | CASSSQGTTNTGELFF | TRBJ2-2 | . | . | 16 | TRBV5-1
TGCGCCAGCAGACGAATATGCCGGGACTCCCGAAACTATGGCTACACCTTC | CASRRICRDSRNYGYTF | TRBJ1-2 | . | once | 17 | TRBV23-1
TGTGCCAGCCAACAGGACTCTGGAAACACCATATATTTT | CASQQDSGNTIYF | TRBJ1-3 | . | . | 13 | TRBV2
TGTGCCAGCAGCTTGTCTTCGGCCAGGCCGTACGAGCAGTACTTC | CASSLSSARPYEQYF | TRBJ2-7 | . | . | 15 | TRBV5-8
TGTGCCAGCAGTTATCACTCCAAGGCGGACACTGAAGCTTTCTTT | CASSYHSKADTEAFF | TRBJ1-1 | . | . | 15 | TRBV6-5
TGTGCCAGTAGTAACAGGGGGCCGGGCGGGCCCCAGCATTTT | CASSNRGPGGPQHF | TRBJ1-5 | TRBD1 | . | 14 | TRBV19
TGTGCCAGCGGAGCCGGGACAGACTACAATGAGCAGTTCTTC | CASGAGTDYNEQFF | TRBJ2-1 | TRBD1 | . | 14 | TRBV7-9
TGCGCCAGCAGCTTGGATCCCGGCTCCTACGAGCAGTACTTC | CASSLDPGSYEQYF | TRBJ2-7 | . | . | 14 | TRBV5-1
TGCGCCAGCAGCCAAGATCGGTACAGTTCAAATGAGCAGTTCTTC | CASSQDRYSSNEQFF | TRBJ2-1 | . | . | 15 | TRBV4-3
TGTGCCAGCAGCCCTGGGCAGCGGGGGGGCAATGAGCAGTTCTTC | CASSPGQRGGNEQFF | TRBJ2-1 | TRBD2 | . | 15 | TRBV7-3
TGTGCCAGCCGGACAGGGTCCGGGGAGCTGTTTTTT | CASRTGSGELFF | TRBJ2-2 | TRBD1 | . | 12 | TRBV7-2
TGTGCCAGCAGCCGGAAGGGGGGCTCCGACGGTGTGAACACTGAAGCTTTCTTT | CASSRKGGSDGVNTEAFF | TRBJ1-1 | . | . | 18 | TRBV5-5
TGTGCCAGCAGCCAAGGACAGGGCGGATATTGGGAAAAACTGTTTTTT | CASSQGQGGYWEKLFF | TRBJ1-4 | TRBD1 | . | 16 | TRBV14
TGTGCCAGCAGCTTAAAAGCCCCTAGCGGGGGGTACAATGAGCAGTTCTTC | CASSLKAPSGGYNEQFF | TRBJ2-1 | TRBD2 | . | 17 | TRBV7-9
TGTGCCAGCTCGGGACAGCCTGACAATCAGCCCCAGCATTTT | CASSGQPDNQPQHF | TRBJ1-5 | TRBD1 | . | 14 | TRBV7-2
TGTGCCAGCAGTTCTAACAGGGGGCGCTCGGGCGAGCAGTACTTC | CASSSNRGRSGEQYF | TRBJ2-7 | TRBD1 | few | 15 | TRBV7-2
TGTGCCACCAGTGATTTGGGACAGGGGGCTAAGGGGGAGCTGTTTTTT | CATSDLGQGAKGELFF | TRBJ2-2 | TRBD1 | . | 16 | TRBV24-1
TGCGCCAGCAGTGAAGGGCCTCAATCTGGAAACACCATATATTTT | CASSEGPQSGNTIYF | TRBJ1-3 | . | . | 15 | TRBV4-3
TGTGCCAGTAGTACCCCGCGGGGGGGCCTAGATGAAAAACTGTTTTTT | CASSTPRGGLDEKLFF | TRBJ1-4 | . | . | 16 | TRBV19
TGTGCCAGTAGTATTGGGCTAGCAGGTTACAATGAGCAGTTCTTC | CASSIGLAGYNEQFF | TRBJ2-1 | . | . | 15 | TRBV19
TGTGCCAGCGGGGCAAGGAGCTCCTATAATTCACCCCTCCACTTT | CASGARSSYNSPLHF | TRBJ1-6 | . | . | 15 | TRBV5-5
TGTGCCAGCAGTTACGGGCGGGAGCCCGAAGAGACCCAGTACTTC | CASSYGREPEETQYF | TRBJ2-5 | TRBD2 | few | 15 | TRBV6-2/TRBV6-3
TGCAGCGTGAACCTTAGACTGAACACTGAAGCTTTCTTT | CSVNLRLNTEAFF | TRBJ1-1 | . | . | 13 | TRBV29-1
TGTGCCAGCAGCTTAGGCCGGGACTCCTACAATGAGCAGTTCTTC | CASSLGRDSYNEQFF | TRBJ2-1 | . | . | 15 | TRBV7-2
TGTGCCATAGGACCGGGACAGGGGAGGTCACCCCTCCACTTT | CAIGPGQGRSPLHF | TRBJ1-6 | TRBD1 | few | 14 | TRBV24-1
TGTGCCAGCAGCTCACTCCCGGGGAGCTCCTACAATGAGCAGTTCTTC | CASSSLPGSSYNEQFF | TRBJ2-1 | . | . | 16 | TRBV7-2
TGTGCCAGCAGTTGGGGGGTAGATCAGCCCCAGCATTTT | CASSWGVDQPQHF | TRBJ1-5 | . | few | 13 | TRBV7-2
TGTGCCAGCAGCCAAGAAGCTGGGGGGGGAGATACGCAGTATTTT | CASSQEAGGGDTQYF | TRBJ2-3 | TRBD2 | . | 15 | TRBV4-2
TGCGCCAGCAGACCCCGGGCAGGGGGCACCGGAGGGACTGAAGCTTTCTTT | CASRPRAGGTGGTEAFF | TRBJ1-1 | TRBD1 | . | 17 | TRBV5-1
TGTGCCAGCAGCTTGGGCCCGGGACAGGGGGCGAGTGGCTACACCTTC | CASSLGPGQGASGYTF | TRBJ1-2 | TRBD1 | . | 16 | TRBV11-3
TGTGCCAGCAAGGACAGGTCCACCTACGAGCAGTACTTC | CASKDRSTYEQYF | TRBJ2-7 | TRBD1 | many | 13 | TRBV19
TGTGCCAGCAGCGCGCGAGGAGGGGGCAACTATGGCTACACCTTC | CASSARGGGNYGYTF | TRBJ1-2 | TRBD1 | . | 15 | TRBV5-4
TGTGCCAGCTCACCGTCGGATGGCAATGCGGAAAAACTGTTTTTT | CASSPSDGNAEKLFF | TRBJ1-4 | . | . | 15 | TRBV18
TGTGCCAGTAGTCATGGGGCTAGGGAGGCTATGGGAACTTTCTTT | CASSHGAREAMGTFF | TRBJ1-1 | . | once | 15 | TRBV19
TGTGCCAGCAGTAGCGGATACGAGCAGTACTTC | CASSSGYEQYF | TRBJ2-7 | . | . | 11 | TRBV12-3/TRBV12-4
TGTGCCAGCAGTTCCCTTAGCTACTCGCTGCTGGGCGCCAAAAACATTCAGTACTTC | CASSSLSYSLLGAKNIQYF | TRBJ2-4 | . | . | 19 | TRBV6-2/TRBV6-3
TGTGCCAGCAGCTCCTGGACAGGGGGTGTAGTGAACACTGAAGCTTTCTTT | CASSSWTGGVVNTEAFF | TRBJ1-1 | TRBD1 | . | 17 | TRBV11-2